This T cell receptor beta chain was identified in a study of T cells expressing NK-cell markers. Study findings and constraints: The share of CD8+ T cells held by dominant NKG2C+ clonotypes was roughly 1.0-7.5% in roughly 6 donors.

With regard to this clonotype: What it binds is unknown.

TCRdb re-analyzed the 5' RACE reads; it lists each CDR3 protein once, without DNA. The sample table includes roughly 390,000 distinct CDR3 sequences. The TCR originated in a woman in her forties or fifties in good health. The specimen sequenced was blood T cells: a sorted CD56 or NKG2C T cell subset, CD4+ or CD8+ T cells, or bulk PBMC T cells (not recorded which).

The CDR3 reads CASSPGTRDSYNEQFF. The chain couples TRBV3-1 to TRBJ2-1; TCRdb names TRBD2, which stays unverified in the absence of DNA. Germline assignment: CDR1 LGHDT and CDR2 YNNKEL (reference sequence). The CDR3 spans 16 residues.